The present TCR beta chain was sequenced within a study of blood T cell repertoires in COVID-19. Overall study: Donors in the United States, Italy and Spain gave samples during acute or convalescent COVID-19. PBMCs, B-cell-depleted T cells, or T cells were the source of the cDNA or gDNA that made up the material.

This CDR3 has 13 residues. V lost 3 bases and J 0 bases, leaving 4 bases between the germline ends. CDR1 and CDR2 (germline): SGHRS, YFSETQ. Per the original methods: From reference gene primer amplification, estimates of nucleated cell counts were derived. TCRdb keeps only in-frame clones here, not all; method: immunoSEQ multiplex PCR. V and J calls and clone size follow that table, whereas D and trimming were derived from the DNA. The sample lists about 250,000 clones, 80% to 85% occurring once. The specimen was peripheral blood. The chain has TRBV5-1 and TRBJ1-5; D is uncertain. The sequence was collected from a man in his forties or fifties with active or convalescent COVID-19. CDR3 nucleotides: TGCGCCAGCAGCTATAGTAGCAATCAGCCCCAGCATTTT. Translation: CASSYSSNQPQHF.